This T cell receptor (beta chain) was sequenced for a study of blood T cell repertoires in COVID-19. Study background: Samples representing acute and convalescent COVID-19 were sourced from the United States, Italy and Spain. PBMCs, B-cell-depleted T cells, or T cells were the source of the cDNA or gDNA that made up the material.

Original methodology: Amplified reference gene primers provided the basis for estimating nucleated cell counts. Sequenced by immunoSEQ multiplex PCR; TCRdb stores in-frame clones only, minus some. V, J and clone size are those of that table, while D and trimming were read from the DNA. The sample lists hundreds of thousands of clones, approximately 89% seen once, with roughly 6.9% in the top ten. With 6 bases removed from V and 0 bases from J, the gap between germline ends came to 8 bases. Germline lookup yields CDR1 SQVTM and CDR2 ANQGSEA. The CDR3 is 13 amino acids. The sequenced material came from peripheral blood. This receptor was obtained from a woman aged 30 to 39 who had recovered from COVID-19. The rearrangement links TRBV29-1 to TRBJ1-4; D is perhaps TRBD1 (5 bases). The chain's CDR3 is CSVGGSTNEKLFF. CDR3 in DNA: TGCAGCGTGGGGGGATCAACTAATGAAAAACTGTTTTTT.